This passage covers 17 T cell receptor beta chains from one sample sequenced in a study of T cell changes during pregnancy in multiple sclerosis. Libraries were prepared by immunoSEQ multiplex PCR; TCRdb keeps only in-frame clonotypes and omits some of them. The sample has under 45,000 clones, 93% seen once; the top ten hold 0.5% to 0.75%. This material consisted of CD4+ T cells from peripheral blood mononuclear cells, taken in the third trimester of pregnancy. These receptors all stem from a female donor with multiple sclerosis, enrolled in a pregnancy study.

The gene calls are TRBV4-3 and TRBJ1-6, with D possibly being TRBD1 (6 bases). The ends were cut back, 5 bases at V and 7 bases at J, with 12 bases in the middle. This CDR3 is built from 14 residues. CDR1 and CDR2 from the germline V gene are LGHNA and YSLEER. CDR3 nucleotides: TGCGCCAGCAGCACCTGGACAGCCAATTCACCCCTCCACTTT. Translating it yields CASSTWTANSPLHF.

The rearrangement uses TRBV2 and TRBJ2-7; 13 bases are shared with TRBD2. The V and J ends lost 5 bases and 2 bases, in that order; junction bases with no gene match: 6. The germline CDR1 and CDR2 sequences are SNHLY and FYNNEI. This CDR3 contains 16 residues. The CDR3 loop is CASSPAGLAGAYEQYF. In DNA form, the CDR3 reads TGTGCCAGCAGTCCGGCTGGACTAGCGGGGGCCTACGAGCAGTACTTC.

This clone is a singleton in its sample. This chain connects TRBV5-1 to TRBJ2-3; perhaps TRBD2 as D (6 bases). Germline CDR1 and CDR2: SGHRS and YFSETQ. Trimming removed 3 bases from V and 1 base from J, with 9 bases in between. The CDR3 is 14 residues long. This CDR3 reads CASSWDFRTDTQYF. CDR3 coding DNA: TGCGCCAGCAGCTGGGACTTTCGCACAGATACGCAGTATTTT.

The chain carries TRBV28 and TRBJ2-3, with a possible D match to TRBD1 (6 bases). V lost 2 bases to trimming and J lost 1 base, with 10 bases between them. This CDR3 has 15 residues. CDR1 is MDHEN and CDR2 is SYDVKM in the germline V gene. CDR3 protein: CASSLTGPGTDTQYF. The CDR3 nucleotides are TGTGCCAGCAGTTTAACAGGGCCGGGCACAGATACGCAGTATTTT.

This rearrangement joins TRBV7-3 to TRBJ2-1; TRBD2 matches 12 bases. Germline CDR1 is SGHTA and CDR2 is FQGTGA. Trimming at V came to 5 bases and at J to 2 bases, leaving 10 bases not matched to a gene. CDR3 size: 18 residues. The CDR3 loop is CASSPNPRLAGAYNEQFF. The CDR3 bases are TGTGCCAGCAGCCCAAACCCCCGACTAGCGGGGGCCTACAATGAGCAGTTCTTC.

This clone was detected a few times. The chain recombines TRBV9 with TRBJ2-1, with D tentatively TRBD1 (5 bases). The CDR3 has 16 amino acids. Trimming shortened V by 3 bases and J by 2 bases, and 15 bases separated the two germline ends. Germline values: CDR1 SGDLS, CDR2 YYNGEE. The CDR3 region has the DNA TGTGCCAGCAGCGGATTCGGGTGGGGCCCCTACAATGAGCAGTTCTTC. Residues: CASSGFGWGPYNEQFF.

The rearrangement links TRBV6-6 to TRBJ2-1, with 10 bases matching TRBD2. The J segment lost 7 bases and the V segment lost 2 bases, leaving 5 bases of the junction unmatched. The CDR3 spans 15 residues. Germline CDR1 reads MNHNY; CDR2 reads SVGAGI (reference sequence). The CDR3 spells CASSYRTSGKNEQFF. Here the CDR3 DNA reads TGTGCCAGCAGTTACCGGACTAGCGGAAAGAATGAGCAGTTCTTC.

The V call is TRBV30, the J call TRBJ1-2; no definite D call. The length of the CDR3 is 11 residues. Germline assignment: CDR1 GTSNPN and CDR2 SVGIG (reference sequence). Trimming took off 7 bases at V and 0 bases at J, with 6 bases between the two ends. The CDR3 region has the DNA TGTGCCTCACAGACTAACTATGGCTACACCTTC. It codes for CASQTNYGYTF.

The V and J genes are TRBV15 and TRBJ2-7, with D hard to call. The CDR3 consists of 14 residues. The V end lost 1 base, the J end lost 2 bases, and 9 bases lay between the germline ends. The germline gives CDR1 LNHNV, CDR2 YYDKDF (reference sequence). Here the CDR3 DNA reads TGTGCCACCAGCAGAGGACTTTCCCCCTACGAGCAGTACTTC. Its protein product is CATSRGLSPYEQYF. The full variable domain, completed using reference TRBV15 and TRBJ2-7, is DAMVIQNPRYQVTQFGKPVTLSCSQTLNHNVMYWYQQKSSQAPKLLFHYYDKDFNNEADTPDNFQSRRPNTSFCFLDIRSPGLGDTAMYLCATSRGLSPYEQYFGPGTRLTVT.

The chain uses TRBV5-4 and TRBJ1-1; unclear D gene. The CDR3 runs to 11 residues. Germline CDR1 SGHNT, CDR2 YYREEE (reference sequence). Trimming stripped 5 bases from V and 3 bases from J, with 5 bases between. The CDR3 nucleotides read TGTGCCAGCAGTTCGTACACTGAAGCTTTCTTT. Translating gives CASSSYTEAFF.

The V and J genes are TRBV7-2 and TRBJ1-5; D unresolved. The germline CDR1 and CDR2 sequences are SGHTA and FQGNSA. V lost 2 bases and J lost 5, with 7 bases in between. This CDR3 has 13 amino acids. The CDR3 sequence: CASSLSLYQPQHF. The CDR3 DNA reads as TGTGCCAGCAGCTTAAGCCTATATCAGCCCCAGCATTTT. The full variable domain, its missing parts supplied by reference TRBV7-2 and TRBJ1-5, is GAGVSQSPSNKVTEKGKDVELRCDPISGHTALYWYRQSLGQGLEFLIYFQGNSAPDKSGLPSDRFSAERTGGSVSTLTIQRTQQEDSAVYLCASSLSLYQPQHFGDGTRLSIL.

The rearrangement links TRBV27 to TRBJ1-2, with 8 positions matching TRBD1. In germline, CDR1 is MNHEY, CDR2 SMNVEV (reference sequence). The CDR3 runs 15 residues. Losses at the gene ends were 6 bases for V and 4 bases for J; bases not matched to a gene: 10. CDR3 nucleotide sequence: TGTGCCAGCAGGCCCCCAACAGGGGGTGGCTATGGCTACACCTTC. Amino acids: CASRPPTGGGYGYTF.

This chain links TRBV19 with TRBJ1-4, with TRBD1 identical over 8 bases. V trimming: 3 bases; J trimming: 5 bases; junction bases outside the gene matches: 5. Germline CDR1 LNHDA, CDR2 SQIVND (reference sequence). This CDR3 contains 15 residues. Here the CDR3 reads CASSIRDRKNEKLFF. The DNA of the CDR3 is TGTGCCAGTAGTATCCGGGACAGGAAAAATGAAAAACTGTTTTTT.

The chain links TRBV29-1 to TRBJ2-7; 12 bases align to TRBD2. Trimming removed 7 bases from V and 6 bases from J; junction bases left unmatched: 7. The CDR3 sequence is 13 residues long. The germline gives CDR1 SQVTM, CDR2 ANQGSEA. CDR3 DNA sequence: TGCAGCGCTTCTAGACTAGCGGGAGTCGAGCAGTACTTC. Its translation: CSASRLAGVEQYF.

The J gene is TRBJ2-1, the V gene TRBV29-1; TRBD2 matches 14 bases. Unmatched junction bases numbered 13, after V lost 3 bases and J lost 3 bases. Looked up from germline, CDR1 is SQVTM and CDR2 is ANQGSEA. The CDR3 sequence is 19 residues long. The CDR3 DNA reads as TGCAGCGTTGAGTCTATCCGACTAGCGGGAGGGTTAGGCTACAATGAGCAGTTCTTC. Its protein is CSVESIRLAGGLGYNEQFF.

The J gene is TRBJ1-1, the V gene TRBV12-5; D may be TRBD1 (5 bases). Trimming stripped 0 bases from V and 7 bases from J, with 24 bases between. The V gene's germline CDR1 is LGHNT and CDR2 FRNRAP. The CDR3 has 18 amino acids. CDR3 protein: CASGLVLGHPQAGFEAFF. For the CDR3, the DNA is TGTGCTAGTGGTTTGGTACTTGGACACCCCCAGGCGGGGTTTGAAGCTTTCTTT.

The chain couples TRBV28 to TRBJ1-5, with D maybe TRBD1 (5 bases). Germline assignment: CDR1 MDHEN and CDR2 SYDVKM. The CDR3 contains 12 residues. V dropped 3 bases and J dropped 9 bases, with 9 bases sitting between them. CDR3 bases: TGTGCCAGCAGTTTGGGGCCCTGGCCCCAGCATTTT. It encodes CASSLGPWPQHF.